One and the same sample provided the 21 T cell receptor beta chains below, sequenced in a study of STAT5B mutations in CD4+ large granular lymphocyte leukemia. Assay: immunoSEQ multiplex PCR; the TCRdb copy retains only in-frame clones and omits some. This table has tens of thousands of clones, roughly three quarters appearing once. What was sequenced was CD4+ T cells from blood buffy coats. Every receptor here comes from a human donor in good health.

The V call is TRBV6-1, the J call TRBJ1-1; D perhaps matches TRBD1 (6 bases). Germline V lookup: CDR1 MNHNS, CDR2 SASEGT. This CDR3 spans 14 amino acids. V lost 5 bases and J lost 0, with 10 bases in between. The CDR3 coding sequence is TGTGCCAGCAGTCAGGGGCCGTTGAACACTGAAGCTTTCTTT. Protein product: CASSQGPLNTEAFF.

CDR3 nucleotides: TGTGCCAGCGCCACCCGGGAGAGCAATCAGCCCCAGCATTTT. It codes for CASATRESNQPQHF. The chain couples TRBV6-1 to TRBJ1-5; D not resolved. CDR1 is MNHNS and CDR2 is SASEGT in the germline V gene. The CDR3 extends over 14 amino acids. Trimming removed 8 bases at V and 1 base at J, with 12 bases between.

This clone came up a few times. The chain joins TRBV7-8 to TRBJ2-3; 8 bases agree with TRBD2. Germline lookup yields CDR1 SGHVS and CDR2 FQNEAQ. The trim removed 5 bases at V and 0 bases at J, leaving 7 bases unmatched. The CDR3 consists of 16 residues. The CDR3, as DNA: TGTGCCAGCAGCCGAGGACTAGCCCGGAGCACAGATACGCAGTATTTT. This translates into CASSRGLARSTDTQYF.

The chain has TRBV10-3 and TRBJ1-3; D is undetermined. CDR1 and CDR2 from the germline V gene are ENHRY and SYGVKD. This CDR3 contains 13 residues. Trimming removed 3 bases at V and 4 bases at J, with 7 bases between. The CDR3 sequence is CAISEGPGNTIYF. In DNA, the CDR3 is TGTGCCATCAGTGAAGGGCCAGGAAACACCATATATTTT.

The chain employs TRBV4-1 and TRBJ2-2; a weak D match, TRBD1 (5 bases). V was clipped by 1 base and J by 4 bases, with 10 bases between them. Germline V gene sequence: CDR1 MGHRA, CDR2 YSYEKL. CDR3 length equals 15 residues. CDR3 sequence reads: CASSQAGMGTGELFF. The CDR3 DNA follows: TGCGCCAGCAGCCAAGCAGGGATGGGCACCGGGGAGCTGTTTTTT.

The chain links TRBV19 to TRBJ1-6; D remains ambiguous. Trimming cost V 0 bases and J 8 bases, with 5 bases left between them. This CDR3 has 13 amino acids. Per the germline V gene, CDR1 is LNHDA and CDR2 is SQIVND (reference sequence). The CDR3 sequence: CASSIDPDSPLHF. The CDR3 region has the DNA TGTGCCAGTAGTATAGATCCAGATTCACCCCTCCACTTT.

The CDR3 protein is CASRRRTDPNYGYTF. The CDR3 nucleotides are TGTGCCAGCAGGCGCCGGACGGATCCTAACTATGGCTACACCTTC. This chain links TRBV6-5 with TRBJ1-2; D unclear. There are 15 residues in the CDR3. Germline assignment: CDR1 MNHEY and CDR2 SVGAGI. The V end lost 6 bases, the J end lost 0 bases, and 14 bases lay between the germline ends.

This clone was detected a few times. The V and J genes are TRBV13 and TRBJ1-2, with 7 bases identical to TRBD1. Per germline, CDR1 PRHDT and CDR2 FYEKMQ (reference sequence). The V gene end was trimmed by 5 bases and the J gene end by 8 bases; junction bases not matched to a gene: 11. The CDR3 has 14 residues. The CDR3 DNA reads TGTGCCAGCAGCAGAACAGGGGACGGCGACGGCTACACCTTC. Translation gives CASSRTGDGDGYTF.

V usage is TRBV5-8 and J usage is TRBJ2-3, with D possibly being TRBD1 (5 bases). V was trimmed by 2 bases and J by 2 bases, leaving 18 bases between them. This CDR3 has 17 residues. Germline loops: CDR1 SGHTS, CDR2 YDEGEE. CDR3 protein: CASSLHLGAVYTDTQYF. The CDR3 bases are TGTGCCAGCAGCTTACACCTTGGGGCTGTATACACAGATACGCAGTATTTT.

This chain uses TRBV10-1 with TRBJ2-5; possibly TRBD2 for D (5 bases). Trimming shortened V by 0 bases and J by 5 bases, and 13 bases separated the two germline ends. The CDR3 is 15 residues long. Germline V gives CDR1 WNHNN, CDR2 SYGVQD (reference sequence). CDR3 nucleotide sequence: TGCGCCAGCAGTGAGTCGAATGGACTTGGCGAGACCCAGTACTTC. Protein sequence: CASSESNGLGETQYF.

Only a few counts were recorded for this clone. This chain joins TRBV2 and TRBJ1-1; D gene uncertain. V lost 0 bases and J 6 bases, leaving 11 bases between the germline ends. This CDR3 is 14 amino acids long. Germline assignment: CDR1 SNHLY and CDR2 FYNNEI. Here the CDR3 DNA reads TGTGCCAGCAGTGAAGCGCTTTGGGTCGCTGAAGCTTTCTTT. It is translated as CASSEALWVAEAFF.

The chain combines TRBV19 with TRBJ2-4; 9 nucleotides match TRBD2. V gave up 3 bases and J gave up 2 bases; unmatched junction bases: 8. CDR1 is LNHDA and CDR2 is SQIVND in the germline V gene (reference sequence). The CDR3 has 17 amino acids. This chain's CDR3 is CASSMRTSAGPKNIQYF. CDR3 bases: TGTGCCAGTAGTATGAGGACTAGCGCGGGTCCCAAAAACATTCAGTACTTC.

The table lists this clone with a few counts. CDR3 amino acids: CSASIYGYTF. DNA for the CDR3: TGCAGTGCTAGCATCTATGGCTACACCTTC. The rearrangement links TRBV20-1 to TRBJ1-2; D not certain. From germline, CDR1 is DFQATT and CDR2 SNEGSKA (reference sequence). Trimming took off 3 bases at V and 4 bases at J, with 3 bases between the two ends. CDR3 length: 10 amino acids.

This chain joins TRBV4-3 and TRBJ1-1; a weak D match, TRBD1 (5 bases). Germline CDR1 LGHNA, CDR2 YSLEER. V was cut by 0 bases and J by 6 bases, with 17 bases left in between. CDR3 size: 16 residues. In DNA, the CDR3 is TGCGCCAGCAGCCAAGAGGAGGGGCCGCCGGGCTCTGAAGCTTTCTTT. As protein: CASSQEEGPPGSEAFF.

The CDR3 reads CASSQVAPARTEAFF. The CDR3 nucleotides are TGCGCCAGCAGCCAAGTCGCACCGGCGCGGACTGAAGCTTTCTTT. The chain links TRBV4-3 to TRBJ1-1; the D is unclear. V dropped 1 base and J dropped 5 bases, with 14 bases sitting between them. Per germline, CDR1 LGHNA and CDR2 YSLEER. CDR3 length equals 15 residues.

The chain links TRBV29-1 to TRBJ2-3; 8 bases line up with TRBD2. Per germline, CDR1 SQVTM and CDR2 ANQGSEA. The CDR3 length is 16 residues. V was pared by 2 bases and J by 4 bases, with 11 bases of the junction left unmatched. CDR3 in DNA: TGCAGCGTTGAACTTAACCGGGGGGGGTGGGCAGATACGCAGTATTTT. This encodes CSVELNRGGWADTQYF.

The genes are TRBV5-1 and TRBJ2-3, with 12 bases that match TRBD1. Germline V gives CDR1 SGHRS, CDR2 YFSETQ. The CDR3 length is 16 residues. With 3 bases clipped from V and 4 bases from J, the junction kept 6 bases outside the gene matches. The CDR3 region is CASSSSGTGGADTQYF. CDR3 coding DNA: TGCGCCAGCAGCTCGTCCGGGACAGGGGGCGCAGATACGCAGTATTTT.

V usage is TRBV28 and J usage is TRBJ2-1, with 8 nucleotides matching TRBD1. V shed 10 bases, J shed 8 bases, and the junction held 13 bases outside the gene matches. This CDR3 is built from 14 residues. CDR1 and CDR2 (germline): MDHEN, SYDVKM. CDR3 amino acids: CATQGAAGHDEQFF. The CDR3 nucleotides read TGTGCCACCCAGGGGGCGGCAGGTCATGATGAGCAGTTCTTC.

The chain recombines TRBV2 with TRBJ2-1; D gene unclear. With 8 bases removed from V and 7 bases from J, the gap between germline ends came to 15 bases. Germline loops: CDR1 SNHLY, CDR2 FYNNEI. CDR3 length equals 13 residues. CDR3 nucleotide sequence: TGTGCCAGCGGAACCGGCGGTTGGAATGAGCAGTTCTTC. This gives the protein CASGTGGWNEQFF.

The CDR3 loop reads CASRTGGRYEQYV. The CDR3 DNA reads as TGTGCCAGCAGAACAGGGGGCCGTTACGAGCAGTACGTC. This rearrangement joins TRBV6-1 to TRBJ2-7; 9 positions agree with TRBD1. CDR1 is MNHNS, CDR2 SASEGT, per germline. With 6 bases clipped from V and 4 bases from J, the junction kept 4 bases outside the gene matches. This CDR3 comprises 13 residues.

This sequence joins TRBV7-2 and TRBJ1-2, with 8 bases that match TRBD1. V gave up 5 bases and J gave up 7 bases; unmatched junction bases: 6. CDR1 and CDR2 (germline): SGHTA, FQGNSA. CDR3 length equals 13 residues. Here the CDR3 DNA reads TGTGCCAGCAGCCAGGACAGGGTTGCTGGCTACACCTTC. Its translation is CASSQDRVAGYTF.